The TCR beta chain described here comes from a study of CD8 T cells in Susac syndrome. V dropped 0 bases and J dropped 4 bases, with 12 bases sitting between them. Germline values: CDR1 LGHNA, CDR2 YNFKEQ. The CDR3 runs to 15 residues. It was with random hexamers that roughly 0.5 to 1 ug RNA was reverse transcribed. TCRdb independently ran MiXCR on the immunoSEQ multiplex PCR reads; one entry per CDR3 protein. Here the sample spans about 210,000 distinct CDR3 sequences, roughly 92% being singletons. The V gene is TRBV4-2, the J gene TRBJ1-1; D might be TRBD1 (5 bases). The sequencing sample was made of CD4+ T cells from PBMCs. This sequence originates from a human donor in good health. The DNA of the CDR3 is TGTGCCAGCAGCCAAGATGAGGGGCGGGCCACTGAAGCTTTCTTT. Translating gives CASSQDEGRATEAFF.